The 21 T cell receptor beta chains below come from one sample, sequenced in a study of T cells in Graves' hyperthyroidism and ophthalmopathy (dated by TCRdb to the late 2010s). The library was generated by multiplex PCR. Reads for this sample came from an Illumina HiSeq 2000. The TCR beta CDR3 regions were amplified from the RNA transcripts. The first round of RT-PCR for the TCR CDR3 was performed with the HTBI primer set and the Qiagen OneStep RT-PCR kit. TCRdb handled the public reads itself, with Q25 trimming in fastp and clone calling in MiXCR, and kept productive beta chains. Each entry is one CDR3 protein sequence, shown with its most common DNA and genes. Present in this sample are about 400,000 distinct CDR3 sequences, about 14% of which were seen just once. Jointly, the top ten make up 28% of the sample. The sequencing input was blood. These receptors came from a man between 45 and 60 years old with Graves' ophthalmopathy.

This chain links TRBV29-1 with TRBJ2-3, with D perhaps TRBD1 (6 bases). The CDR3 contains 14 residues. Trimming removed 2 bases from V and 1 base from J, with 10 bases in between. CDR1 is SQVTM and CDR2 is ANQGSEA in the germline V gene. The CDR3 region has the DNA TGCAGCGTTGAAATTGACAGGCGCACAGATACGCAGTATTTT. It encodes CSVEIDRRTDTQYF.

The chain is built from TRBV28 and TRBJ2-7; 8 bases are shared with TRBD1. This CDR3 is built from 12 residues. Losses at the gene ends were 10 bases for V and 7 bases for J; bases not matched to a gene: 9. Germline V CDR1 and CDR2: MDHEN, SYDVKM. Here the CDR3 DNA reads TGTGCCACCCACGGACAGGGTTGGGAGCAGTACTTC. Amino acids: CATHGQGWEQYF. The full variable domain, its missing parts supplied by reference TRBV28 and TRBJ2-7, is DVKVTQSSRYLVKRTGEKVFLECVQDMDHENMFWYRQDPGLGLRLIYFSYDVKMKEKGDIPEGYSVSREKKERFSLILESASTNQTSMYLCATHGQGWEQYFGPGTRLTVT.

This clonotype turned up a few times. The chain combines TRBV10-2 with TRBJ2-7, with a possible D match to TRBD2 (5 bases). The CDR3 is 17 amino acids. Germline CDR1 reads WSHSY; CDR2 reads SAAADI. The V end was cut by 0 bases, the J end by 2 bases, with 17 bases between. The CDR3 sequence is CASSESLIAGGTYEQYF. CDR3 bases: TGCGCCAGCAGTGAGTCGCTCATTGCGGGTGGTACCTACGAGCAGTACTTC.

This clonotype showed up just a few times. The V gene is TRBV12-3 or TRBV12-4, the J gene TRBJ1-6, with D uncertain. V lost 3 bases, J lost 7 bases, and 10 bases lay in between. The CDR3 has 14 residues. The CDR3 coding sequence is TGTGCCAGCAGTTTGTACGGAGTAAATTCACCCCTCCACTTT. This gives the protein CASSLYGVNSPLHF.

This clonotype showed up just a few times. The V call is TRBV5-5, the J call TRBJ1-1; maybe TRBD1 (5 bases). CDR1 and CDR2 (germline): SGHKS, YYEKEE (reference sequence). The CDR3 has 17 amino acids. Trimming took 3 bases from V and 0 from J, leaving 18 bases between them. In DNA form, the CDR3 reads TGTGCCAGCAGCTCTCGGACTGCAGGGCCGCTGAACACTGAAGCTTTCTTT. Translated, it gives CASSSRTAGPLNTEAFF.

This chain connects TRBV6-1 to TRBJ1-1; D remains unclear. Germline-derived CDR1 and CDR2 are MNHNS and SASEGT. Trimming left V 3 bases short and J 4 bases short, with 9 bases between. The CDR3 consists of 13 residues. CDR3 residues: CASSDETSTEAFF. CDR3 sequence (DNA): TGTGCCAGCAGTGACGAAACTAGCACTGAAGCTTTCTTT.

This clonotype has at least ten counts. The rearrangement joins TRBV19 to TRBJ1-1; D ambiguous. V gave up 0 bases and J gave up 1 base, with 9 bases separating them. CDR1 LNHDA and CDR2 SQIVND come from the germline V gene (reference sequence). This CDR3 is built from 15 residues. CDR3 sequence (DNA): TGTGCCAGTAGTATAGATCTTCGGACGAACACTGAAGCTTTCTTT. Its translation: CASSIDLRTNTEAFF. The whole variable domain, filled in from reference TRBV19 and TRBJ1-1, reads DGGITQSPKYLFRKEGQNVTLSCEQNLNHDAMYWYRQDPGQGLRLIYYSQIVNDFQKGDIAEGYSVSREKKESFPLTVTSAQKNPTAFYLCASSIDLRTNTEAFFGQGTRLTVV.

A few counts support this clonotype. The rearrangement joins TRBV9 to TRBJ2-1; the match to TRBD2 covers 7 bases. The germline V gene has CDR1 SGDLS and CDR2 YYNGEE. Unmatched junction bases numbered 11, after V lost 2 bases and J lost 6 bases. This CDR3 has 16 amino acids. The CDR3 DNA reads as TGTGCCAGCAGCGTCAGCTTGGGACTATCATCCAATGAGCAGTTCTTC. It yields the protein CASSVSLGLSSNEQFF.

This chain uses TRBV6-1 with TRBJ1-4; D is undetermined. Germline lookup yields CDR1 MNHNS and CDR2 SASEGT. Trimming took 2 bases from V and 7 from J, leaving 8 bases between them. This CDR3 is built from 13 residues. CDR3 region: CASSEMSGEKLFF. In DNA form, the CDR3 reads TGTGCCAGCAGTGAAATGAGTGGTGAAAAACTGTTTTTT.

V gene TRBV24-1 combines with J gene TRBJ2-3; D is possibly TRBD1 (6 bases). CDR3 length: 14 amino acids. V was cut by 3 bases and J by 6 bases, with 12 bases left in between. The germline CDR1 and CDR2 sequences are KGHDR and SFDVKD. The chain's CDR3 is CATSDIRGTDTQYF. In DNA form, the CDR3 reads TGTGCCACCAGTGATATCAGGGGTACGGATACGCAGTATTTT.

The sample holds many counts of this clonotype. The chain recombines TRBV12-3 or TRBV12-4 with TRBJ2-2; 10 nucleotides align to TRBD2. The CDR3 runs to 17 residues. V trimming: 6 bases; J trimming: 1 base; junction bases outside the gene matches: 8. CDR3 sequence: CASRYSGLAKNTGELFF. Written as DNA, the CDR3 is TGTGCCAGCAGGTACTCGGGACTAGCGAAGAACACCGGGGAGCTGTTTTTT.

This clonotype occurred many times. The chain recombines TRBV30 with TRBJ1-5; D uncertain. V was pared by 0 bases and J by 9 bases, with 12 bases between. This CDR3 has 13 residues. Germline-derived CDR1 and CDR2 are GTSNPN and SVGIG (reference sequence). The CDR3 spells CAWSVGGFGPQHF. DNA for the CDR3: TGTGCCTGGAGTGTAGGCGGCTTTGGGCCCCAGCATTTT.

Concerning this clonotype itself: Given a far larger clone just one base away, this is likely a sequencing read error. The CDR3 DNA reads TGCGCCAGCAGCTTGGCCCCCGCAGATACGCAGTATTTT. It encodes CASSLAPADTQYF. The gene calls are TRBV5-1 and TRBJ2-3; D is unresolved. The CDR3 is 13 amino acids. Trimming left V 0 bases short and J 4 bases short, with 6 bases between. CDR1 and CDR2 (germline): SGHRS, YFSETQ.

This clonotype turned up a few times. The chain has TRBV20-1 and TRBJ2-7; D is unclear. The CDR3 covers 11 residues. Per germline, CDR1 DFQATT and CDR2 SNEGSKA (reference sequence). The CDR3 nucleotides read TGCAGCGGTTGGGGAACCTACGAGCAGTACTTC. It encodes CSGWGTYEQYF.

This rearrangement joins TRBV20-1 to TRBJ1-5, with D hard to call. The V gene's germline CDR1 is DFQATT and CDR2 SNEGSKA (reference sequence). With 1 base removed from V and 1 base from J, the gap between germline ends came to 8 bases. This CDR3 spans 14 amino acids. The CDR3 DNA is TGCAGTGCTAGAGCCACGGGAAGCAATCAGCCCCAGCATTTT. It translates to CSARATGSNQPQHF.

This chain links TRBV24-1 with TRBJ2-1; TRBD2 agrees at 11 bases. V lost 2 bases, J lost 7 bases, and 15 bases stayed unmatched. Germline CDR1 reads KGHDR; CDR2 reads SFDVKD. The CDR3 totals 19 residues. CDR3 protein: CATSDSGTSGPYLGNEQFF. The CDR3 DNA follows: TGTGCCACCAGTGATTCCGGGACTAGCGGCCCCTACCTGGGAAATGAGCAGTTCTTC.

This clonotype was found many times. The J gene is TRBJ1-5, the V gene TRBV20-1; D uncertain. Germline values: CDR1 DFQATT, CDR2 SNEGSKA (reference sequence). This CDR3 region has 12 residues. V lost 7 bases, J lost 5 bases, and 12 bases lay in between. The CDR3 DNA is TGCAGTGGAAGGAAAAACGATCAGCCCCAGCATTTT. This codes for CSGRKNDQPQHF.

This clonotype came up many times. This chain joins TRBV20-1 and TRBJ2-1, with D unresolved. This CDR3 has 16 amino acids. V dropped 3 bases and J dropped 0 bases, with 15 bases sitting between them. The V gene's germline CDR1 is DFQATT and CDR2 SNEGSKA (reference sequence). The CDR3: CSARRQARGSYNEQFF. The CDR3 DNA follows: TGCAGTGCTAGGCGGCAAGCGCGCGGCTCCTACAATGAGCAGTTCTTC.

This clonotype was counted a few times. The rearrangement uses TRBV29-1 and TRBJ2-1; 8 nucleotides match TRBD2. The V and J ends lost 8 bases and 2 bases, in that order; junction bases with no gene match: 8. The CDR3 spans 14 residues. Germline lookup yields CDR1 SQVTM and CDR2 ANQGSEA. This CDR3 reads CSSQAGAPYNEQFF. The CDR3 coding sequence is TGCAGCTCGCAAGCGGGAGCACCCTACAATGAGCAGTTCTTC.

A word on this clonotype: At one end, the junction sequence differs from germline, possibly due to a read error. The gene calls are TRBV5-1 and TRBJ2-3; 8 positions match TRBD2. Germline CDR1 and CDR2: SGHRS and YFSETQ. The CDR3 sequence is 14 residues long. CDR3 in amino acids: CASSFSGNSDTQYF. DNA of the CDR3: TGTGCCAGCAGCTTTAGCGGGAACTCAGATACGCAGTATTTT.

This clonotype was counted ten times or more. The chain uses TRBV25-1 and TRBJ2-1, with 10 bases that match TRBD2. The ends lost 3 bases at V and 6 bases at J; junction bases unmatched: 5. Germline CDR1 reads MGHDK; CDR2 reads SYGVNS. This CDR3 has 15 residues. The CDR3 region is CASSDRAGGCNEQFF. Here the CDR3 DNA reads TGTGCCAGCAGTGATCGAGCGGGAGGGTGCAATGAGCAGTTCTTC.